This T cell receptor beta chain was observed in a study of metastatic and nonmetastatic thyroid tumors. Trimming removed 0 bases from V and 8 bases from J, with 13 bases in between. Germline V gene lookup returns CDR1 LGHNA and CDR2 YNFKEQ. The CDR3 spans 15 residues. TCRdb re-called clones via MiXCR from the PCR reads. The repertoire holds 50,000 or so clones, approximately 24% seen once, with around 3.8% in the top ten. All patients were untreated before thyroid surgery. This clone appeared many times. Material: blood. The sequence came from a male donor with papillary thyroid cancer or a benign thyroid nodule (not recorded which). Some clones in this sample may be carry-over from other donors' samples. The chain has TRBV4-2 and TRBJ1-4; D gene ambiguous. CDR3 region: CASSQDAGLIEKLFF. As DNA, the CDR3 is TGTGCCAGCAGCCAAGACGCAGGTTTGATCGAAAAACTGTTTTTT.